This entry lists 23 T cell receptor beta chains sequenced from one sample in a study of control samples from healthy donors and cancer patients. Generated by immunoSEQ multiplex PCR, the TCRdb table keeps only in-frame clones and is missing some. In the table there are over 150,000 clones, approximately 94% of which are singletons. The sample consisted of blood. The receptors were gathered from a woman aged 18-35 years in good health.

The chain has TRBV5-1 and TRBJ1-6; 9 bases align to TRBD1. The CDR3 totals 15 residues. The V gene end was trimmed by 3 bases and the J gene end by 8 bases; junction bases not matched to a gene: 6. The V gene's germline CDR1 is SGHRS and CDR2 YFSETQ. CDR3 loop: CASSSGTGTYSPLHF. The CDR3 DNA sequence: TGCGCCAGCAGCTCAGGGACAGGGACTTATTCACCCCTCCACTTT.

The chain joins TRBV6-5 to TRBJ2-7, with D uncertain. The CDR3 is made up of 12 amino acids. V gave up 8 bases and J gave up 1 base, with 9 bases separating them. CDR1 is MNHEY and CDR2 is SVGAGI in the germline V gene. The CDR3 DNA sequence: TGTGCCAGCGGGATCGTTTCCTACGAGCAGTACTTC. Translation gives CASGIVSYEQYF.

CDR3 amino acids: CASSLESSGAGAFF. In nucleotides, the CDR3 is TGTGCCAGCAGCTTAGAGTCGTCAGGGGCCGGAGCTTTCTTT. The rearrangement links TRBV7-9 to TRBJ1-1; the D gene is possibly TRBD1 (6 bases). The CDR3 is 14 residues long. V was pared by 1 base and J by 10 bases, with 16 bases between. Germline CDR1 SEHNR, CDR2 FQNEAQ (reference sequence).

This CDR3 is CASSYRASGNTIYF. The DNA of the CDR3 is TGTGCCAGCAGTTACCGGGCCTCTGGAAACACCATATATTTT. The chain combines TRBV6-2 or TRBV6-3 with TRBJ1-3; D not certain. The V end lost 2 bases, the J end lost 0 bases, and 5 bases lay between the germline ends. The CDR3 runs to 14 residues. Germline-derived CDR1 and CDR2 are MNHEY and SVGEGT.

The chain recombines TRBV23-1 with TRBJ1-5, with D uncertain. TRBV23-1 is assigned to the ORF class and has an uncertain function. CDR3 length: 15 amino acids. V lost 2 bases and J 3 bases, leaving 11 bases between the germline ends. The CDR3 bases are TGCGCCAGCAGTCAACCGACAAGGTCCAATCAGCCCCAGCATTTT. Its translation: CASSQPTRSNQPQHF.

The CDR3 DNA follows: TGTGCCAGCAGTTTAGACAGGGATAAAGGCTACACCTTC. The encoded protein is CASSLDRDKGYTF. The V gene is TRBV12-3 or TRBV12-4, the J gene TRBJ1-2, with D tentatively TRBD1 (6 bases). The CDR3 contains 13 residues. The ends were cut back, 1 base at V and 8 bases at J, with 11 bases in the middle.

This chain links TRBV6-2 or TRBV6-3 with TRBJ2-2, with 8 bases identical to TRBD1. The CDR3 is made up of 17 amino acids. Germline trimming cut 3 bases from V and 8 bases from J; bases unmatched to any gene: 14. Germline loops: CDR1 MNHEY, CDR2 SVGEGT. The CDR3 protein is CASSYGSDRVKKGELFF. CDR3 sequence (DNA): TGTGCCAGCAGTTATGGCTCGGACAGGGTAAAGAAGGGGGAGCTGTTTTTT.

The count of this clone is one. The chain employs TRBV2 and TRBJ1-1; no definite D call. Trimming cost V 2 bases and J 6 bases, with 10 bases left between them. The V gene's germline CDR1 is SNHLY and CDR2 FYNNEI. CDR3 size: 13 residues. CDR3 in DNA: TGTGCCAGCAGTGAATACGGTGGTTCTGAAGCTTTCTTT. Amino acid sequence: CASSEYGGSEAFF. The entire variable domain, with the rest obtained from reference TRBV2 and TRBJ1-1, is as follows: EPEVTQTPSHQVTQMGQEVILRCVPISNHLYFYWYRQILGQKVEFLVSFYNNEISEKSEIFDDQFSVERPDGSNFTLKIRSTKLEDSAMYFCASSEYGGSEAFFGQGTRLTVV.

This clone is a singleton in its sample. The gene calls are TRBV6-5 and TRBJ1-5; D call uncertain. V lost 4 bases and J lost 4, with 8 bases in between. The CDR3 length is 13 residues. Germline CDR1 reads MNHEY; CDR2 reads SVGAGI. CDR3 sequence (DNA): TGTGCCAGCAGTTTGGGAAGAAATCAGCCCCAGCATTTT. Translating it yields CASSLGRNQPQHF.

The rearrangement links TRBV5-4 to TRBJ2-7; TRBD1 matches 11 bases. CDR1 and CDR2 (germline): SGHNT, YYREEE (reference sequence). The CDR3 consists of 14 residues. V shed 5 bases and J 4 bases; nucleotides not matched to a gene: 5. The chain's CDR3 is CASRRTGGSYEQYF. The CDR3 nucleotides read TGTGCCAGCAGACGGACAGGGGGCTCTTACGAGCAGTACTTC. Full variable domain (missing parts from reference TRBV5-4 and TRBJ2-7): ETGVTQSPTHLIKTRGQQVTLRCSSQSGHNTVSWYQQALGQGPQFIFQYYREEENGRGNFPPRFSGLQFPNYSSELNVNALELDDSALYLCASRRTGGSYEQYFGPGTRLTVT.

The gene calls are TRBV19 and TRBJ2-7, with 9 bases that match TRBD1. The CDR3 contains 14 residues. Losses at the gene ends were 3 bases for V and 5 bases for J; bases not matched to a gene: 5. Germline V gene data show CDR1 as LNHDA and CDR2 as SQIVND (reference sequence). The CDR3 spells CASSIRDRAHEQYF. The CDR3 DNA is TGTGCCAGTAGTATCCGGGACAGGGCCCACGAGCAGTACTTC.

This clone was observed once. V is TRBV6-6 and J is TRBJ2-7; 8 bases align to TRBD2. Trimming cost V 4 bases and J 6 bases; bases outside gene matches: 8. CDR3 length equals 14 residues. Germline assignment: CDR1 MNHNY and CDR2 SVGAGI (reference sequence). The CDR3 loop is CASSLQRETGEQYF. CDR3 DNA: TGTGCCAGCAGTTTACAGCGGGAGACGGGCGAGCAGTACTTC.

This clone was recorded only once. CDR3 region: CASSTQETQYF. DNA of the CDR3: TGTGCCAGCAGTACGCAAGAGACCCAGTACTTC. The chain employs TRBV2 and TRBJ2-5; D unclear. The CDR3 runs to 11 residues. Between the trimmed V and J ends, which lost 5 bases and 2 bases, there was a span of 3 bases. The V gene's germline CDR1 is SNHLY and CDR2 FYNNEI.

This chain uses TRBV12-3 or TRBV12-4 with TRBJ1-5, with D perhaps matching TRBD1 (5 bases). This CDR3 comprises 13 residues. Deletions cut 3 bases from V and 5 bases from J, with 8 bases between. CDR3 region: CASSLRGDQPQHF. In nucleotides, the CDR3 is TGTGCCAGCAGTTTGAGGGGAGATCAGCCCCAGCATTTT.

This chain links TRBV5-6 with TRBJ1-3; D remains unclear. The CDR3 runs to 14 residues. CDR1 is SGHDT, CDR2 YYEEEE, per germline. Trimming cost V 5 bases and J 4 bases, with 13 bases left between them. This CDR3 is CASRKILGGNTIYF. The DNA of the CDR3 is TGTGCCAGCAGGAAGATTCTAGGAGGAAACACCATATATTTT. The full variable domain, its missing parts supplied by reference TRBV5-6 and TRBJ1-3, is DAGVTQSPTHLIKTRGQQVTLRCSPKSGHDTVSWYQQALGQGPQFIFQYYEEEERQRGNFPDRFSGHQFPNYSSELNVNALLLGDSALYLCASRKILGGNTIYFGEGSWLTVV.

The chain links TRBV5-6 to TRBJ1-4, with unresolved D. The germline CDR1 and CDR2 sequences are SGHDT and YYEEEE. There are 13 residues in the CDR3. The germline V and J ends were trimmed by 0 bases and 8 bases, with 8 bases remaining between them. The CDR3 is CASSLVWEEKLFF. The CDR3 nucleotides are TGTGCCAGCAGCTTGGTGTGGGAGGAAAAACTGTTTTTT.

V and J are TRBV3-1 (or the pseudogene TRBV3-2) and TRBJ1-1; no clear D gene. Trimming removed 1 base from V and 1 base from J, with 7 bases in between. Germline CDR1 and CDR2: LGHDT and YNNKEL (reference sequence). CDR3 length: 14 residues. CDR3 in DNA: TGTGCCAGCAGCCAAGGGACTGAGAACACTGAAGCTTTCTTT. Translation: CASSQGTENTEAFF.

The chain combines TRBV4-1 with TRBJ1-5; 7 nucleotides match TRBD1. After removal of 2 bases from V and 5 bases from J, the junction contained 6 bases not matched to a gene. The CDR3 is 15 residues long. CDR1 is MGHRA, CDR2 YSYEKL, per germline. CDR3 amino acids: CASSQNRGVDQPQHF. In nucleotides, the CDR3 is TGCGCCAGCAGCCAAAACAGGGGCGTAGATCAGCCCCAGCATTTT.

The rearrangement joins TRBV9 to TRBJ2-2, with TRBD1 matching 8 bases. CDR1 SGDLS and CDR2 YYNGEE come from the germline V gene. V was clipped by 4 bases and J by 2 bases; unmatched bases: 7. CDR3 length: 16 amino acids. The CDR3 is CASSSWTGLNTGELFF. CDR3 nucleotides: TGTGCCAGCAGCAGCTGGACAGGGTTAAACACCGGGGAGCTGTTTTTT.

The CDR3 loop reads CASSLGYVNNEQFF. The CDR3 DNA reads TGTGCCAGCAGCTTAGGGTATGTTAACAATGAGCAGTTCTTC. The gene calls are TRBV7-3 and TRBJ2-1; D not certain. V gave up 2 bases and J gave up 5 bases, with 10 bases separating them. From germline, CDR1 is SGHTA and CDR2 FQGTGA. The CDR3 contains 14 residues.

The rearrangement uses TRBV7-8 and TRBJ1-1; D gene uncertain. Germline V gives CDR1 SGHVS, CDR2 FQNEAQ. Between the trimmed V and J ends, which lost 5 bases and 8 bases, there was a span of 12 bases. There are 12 residues in the CDR3. This chain's CDR3 is CASSPPGTEAFF. The DNA for the CDR3 is TGTGCCAGCAGCCCTCCCGGCACGGAAGCTTTCTTT. The whole variable domain, remainder taken from reference TRBV7-8 and TRBJ1-1, is GAGVSQSPRYKVAKRGQDVALRCDPISGHVSLFWYQQALGQGPEFLTYFQNEAQLDKSGLPSDRFFAERPEGSVSTLKIQRTQQEDSAVYLCASSPPGTEAFFGQGTRLTVV.

The chain has TRBV28 and TRBJ1-1; D is unclear. Germline V lookup: CDR1 MDHEN, CDR2 SYDVKM. V was cut by 1 base and J by 4 bases, with 13 bases left in between. The CDR3 sequence is 15 residues long. The CDR3 spells CASSLSTGRGTEAFF. CDR3 DNA: TGTGCCAGCAGTTTATCGACTGGTCGGGGCACTGAAGCTTTCTTT.

The rearrangement uses TRBV29-1 and TRBJ1-2, with TRBD1 matching over 10 bases. This CDR3 has 12 amino acids. V shed 6 bases and J 6 bases; nucleotides not matched to a gene: 4. CDR1 is SQVTM, CDR2 ANQGSEA, per germline. The CDR3, as DNA: TGCAGCGTGAGGGACAGGGGTGATGGCTACACCTTC. Its translation: CSVRDRGDGYTF.